The 15 T cell receptor beta chains below all came from one sample that was sequenced in a study of OX40 agonist ivuxolimab in advanced cancers. Measured with immunoSEQ multiplex PCR; TCRdb has only the in-frame clones, and not every one. Seen here are some 62,000 clones, 91% observed once, and the top ten hold about 5%. The sequenced sample was CD4+ or CD8+ T cells sorted from blood, obtained in a trial of the OX40 agonist ivuxolimab. The receptors stem from an adult with an advanced solid tumor such as melanoma, head and neck, liver or kidney cancer.

The chain recombines TRBV6-5 with TRBJ1-2, with TRBD1 identical over 9 bases. There are 14 residues in the CDR3. The germline gives CDR1 MNHEY, CDR2 SVGAGI. With 2 bases clipped from V and 8 bases from J, the junction kept 6 bases outside the gene matches. The CDR3 loop is CASSYGGQGHGYTF. DNA of the CDR3: TGTGCCAGCAGTTACGGGGGACAGGGACACGGCTACACCTTC.

This sequence joins TRBV19 and TRBJ2-3, with 10 positions matching TRBD2. V shed 7 bases, J shed 4 bases, and the junction held 8 bases outside the gene matches. The CDR3 contains 15 residues. Germline V lookup: CDR1 LNHDA, CDR2 SQIVND (reference sequence). This CDR3 is CASKDRAGGPDTQYF. The CDR3 DNA sequence: TGTGCCAGTAAAGATCGAGCGGGAGGGCCAGATACGCAGTATTTT.

J is TRBJ2-1 and V is TRBV6-4; 8 bases agree with TRBD2. With 5 bases clipped from V and 9 bases from J, the junction kept 9 bases outside the gene matches. The CDR3 is 14 residues long. Germline loops: CDR1 MRHNA, CDR2 SNTAGT. The CDR3: CASSQIAGKGEQFF. The CDR3 bases are TGTGCCAGCAGTCAAATAGCGGGAAAGGGTGAGCAGTTCTTC.

The chain employs TRBV18 and TRBJ1-5, with D possibly matching TRBD1 (5 bases). The V end was cut by 1 base, the J end by 5 bases, with 18 bases between. This CDR3 is 17 amino acids long. Germline V gene sequence: CDR1 KGHSH, CDR2 LQKENI. The CDR3 sequence: CASSPRGAGIRDQPQHF. The DNA for the CDR3 is TGTGCCAGCTCACCACGAGGAGCAGGGATTAGGGATCAGCCCCAGCATTTT.

The rearrangement links TRBV9 to TRBJ2-6; D is uncertain. This CDR3 region has 18 residues. V lost 4 bases, J lost 0 bases, and 17 bases lay in between. Germline V gene sequence: CDR1 SGDLS, CDR2 YYNGEE. This CDR3 is CASSPTLAFSSGANVLTF. In DNA form, the CDR3 reads TGTGCCAGCAGCCCTACCCTCGCGTTCTCCTCTGGGGCCAACGTCCTGACTTTC.

The chain links TRBV7-3 to TRBJ2-2, with no clear D. The germline V and J ends were trimmed by 5 bases and 7 bases, with 17 bases remaining between them. The CDR3 loop spans 15 amino acids. CDR1 is SGHTA, CDR2 FQGTGA, per germline. CDR3 sequence: CASSPHSVTRGELFF. CDR3 bases: TGTGCCAGCAGCCCCCATTCAGTAACACGCGGGGAGCTGTTTTTT.

This chain joins TRBV28 and TRBJ1-5; D perhaps matches TRBD1 (6 bases). Trimming stripped 5 bases from V and 5 bases from J, with 13 bases between. This CDR3 is built from 14 residues. The germline gives CDR1 MDHEN, CDR2 SYDVKM. The CDR3 DNA reads as TGTGCCAGCAGTAAAGGGGGGAGGGATCAGCCCCAGCATTTT. This translates into CASSKGGRDQPQHF. Filled out from reference TRBV28 and TRBJ1-5, the complete variable domain reads DVKVTQSSRYLVKRTGEKVFLECVQDMDHENMFWYRQDPGLGLRLIYFSYDVKMKEKGDIPEGYSVSREKKERFSLILESASTNQTSMYLCASSKGGRDQPQHFGDGTRLSIL.

V and J are TRBV5-1 and TRBJ2-3, with 8 bases identical to TRBD2. CDR3 size: 17 residues. V lost 0 bases to trimming and J lost 6 bases; unmatched junction nucleotides: 12. From germline, CDR1 is SGHRS and CDR2 YFSETQ. DNA for the CDR3: TGCGCCAGCAGCTTGGAGCTCGGGAGGGAGAGTATCGATACGCAGTATTTT. Translation: CASSLELGRESIDTQYF.

The rearrangement joins TRBV4-2 to TRBJ1-3; D uncertain. The CDR3 sequence is 17 residues long. CDR1 and CDR2 (germline): LGHNA, YNFKEQ. V was cut by 0 bases and J by 3 bases, with 15 bases left in between. CDR3 nucleotide sequence: TGTGCCAGCAGCCAAGATCGAAGGGAGTCGGTTGGAAACACCATATATTTT. Protein product: CASSQDRRESVGNTIYF.

The V call is TRBV9, the J call TRBJ2-1; TRBD2 agrees at 11 bases. Germline CDR1 reads SGDLS; CDR2 reads YYNGEE. With V trimmed by 2 bases and J by 7 bases, 11 bases remained unmatched. The CDR3 contains 17 residues. The CDR3 reads CASSVLAGGPRVNEQFF. The CDR3 region has the DNA TGTGCCAGCAGCGTTTTAGCGGGAGGGCCTAGGGTAAATGAGCAGTTCTTC. The entire variable domain, with the rest obtained from reference TRBV9 and TRBJ2-1, is as follows: DSGVTQTPKHLITATGQRVTLRCSPRSGDLSVYWYQQSLDQGLQFLIQYYNGEERAKGNILERFSAQQFPDLHSELNLSSLELGDSALYFCASSVLAGGPRVNEQFFGPGTRLTVL.

V usage is TRBV4-2 and J usage is TRBJ2-3; 7 bases match TRBD2. V dropped 3 bases and J dropped 1; count of bases not matched to a gene: 19. The CDR3 runs 20 residues. Germline CDR1 LGHNA, CDR2 YNFKEQ. The CDR3 is CASSQVHGTIGFRGTDTQYF. The CDR3 region has the DNA TGTGCCAGCAGCCAGGTCCACGGGACTATCGGTTTTCGCGGCACAGATACGCAGTATTTT.

The chain couples TRBV14 to TRBJ1-5; unclear D gene. There are 13 residues in the CDR3. The ends were cut back, 4 bases at V and 0 bases at J, with 4 bases in the middle. Per germline, CDR1 SGHDN and CDR2 FVKESK. In DNA form, the CDR3 reads TGTGCCAGCAGCCGGGATAGCAATCAGCCCCAGCATTTT. Translated, it gives CASSRDSNQPQHF.

The CDR3 DNA reads as TGTGCCAGCAGCGTAGCCCTACTAGCGGGAGGAGACAATGAGCAGTTCTTC. As protein: CASSVALLAGGDNEQFF. The genes are TRBV9 and TRBJ2-1, with 12 bases aligning to TRBD2. CDR3 length equals 17 residues. Trimming at V came to 0 bases and at J to 5 bases, leaving 6 bases not matched to a gene. From germline, CDR1 is SGDLS and CDR2 YYNGEE.

J is TRBJ1-1 and V is TRBV6-6; 9 bases align to TRBD1. V was pared by 4 bases and J by 3 bases, with 3 bases of the junction left unmatched. Germline CDR1 and CDR2: MNHNY and SVGAGI (reference sequence). CDR3 length equals 14 residues. DNA of the CDR3: TGTGCCAGCAGTTTACAGGGGGCATACACTGAAGCTTTCTTT. Translating gives CASSLQGAYTEAFF.

V and J are TRBV5-1 and TRBJ1-5; no clear D gene. The CDR3 runs to 15 residues. Per germline, CDR1 SGHRS and CDR2 YFSETQ. The V end lost 0 bases, the J end lost 2 bases, and 9 bases lay between the germline ends. CDR3: CASSLGGHGNQPQHF. The CDR3, as DNA: TGCGCCAGCAGCTTGGGAGGGCACGGCAATCAGCCCCAGCATTTT.